This T cell receptor (beta chain) was documented in a study of cytomegalovirus exposure and HLA in healthy donors. Study outcomes and limitations: TCR beta sequences reportedly predicted most subjects' HLA-A and HLA-B alleles accurately. It is likely that the observed cluster of highly shared sequence variants was a sequencing artifact. There were some V segments, including TRBV6-2 and TRBV6-3, excluded as indistinguishable.

The CDR3 covers 16 residues. V lost 2 bases and J 1 base, leaving 13 bases between the germline ends. Germline V gene lookup returns CDR1 MGHRA and CDR2 YSYEKL. As regards this clone: Antigen specificity is unknown.

60 Vbeta and 13 Jbeta primers were used in PCR. Per the study methods: As a later analysis found, there were tens of millions of unique TCR beta chains, of which roughly 11 million were shared. Produced via immunoSEQ multiplex PCR; TCRdb's table is partial and in-frame only. For V, J and clone size, that table is used; D and trimming come from the DNA. The sample has more than 80,000 clones, less than 80% seen once. The chain has TRBV4-1 and TRBJ2-3, with D possibly being TRBD2 (6 bases). Sequenced sample: PBMCs. This receptor was identified in a woman aged 40 to 49 in good health and CMV-seropositive. The CDR3 coding sequence is TGCGCCAGCAGCCAATGGGGGTCTAGCGGCACAGATACGCAGTATTTT. Its protein is CASSQWGSSGTDTQYF.